Presented here are 9 T cell receptor beta chains from one specimen sequenced in a study of T cells in tuberculosis. Assay: immunoSEQ multiplex PCR; the TCRdb copy retains only in-frame clones and omits some. The table has tens of thousands of clones, 90% to 95% seen once. Material: PBMCs. The receptors shown here come from a donor aged 10 to 29 with latent tuberculosis or without tuberculosis infection. Some clones in this sample may be carry-over from other donors' samples.

This chain links TRBV9 with TRBJ1-1, with D perhaps matching TRBD1 (6 bases). V gave up 9 bases and J gave up 2 bases, with 17 bases separating them. CDR3 length: 14 amino acids. Germline CDR1 is SGDLS and CDR2 is YYNGEE. Here the CDR3 reads CATSLLGHNTEAFF. CDR3 bases: TGTGCCACCTCTCTCTTGGGACACAACACTGAAGCTTTCTTT.

The chain carries TRBV5-8 and TRBJ1-3; the D is unclear. The V gene's germline CDR1 is SGHTS and CDR2 YDEGEE. The CDR3 has 15 amino acids. Trimming left V 0 bases short and J 2 bases short, with 9 bases between. For the CDR3, the DNA is TGTGCCAGCAGCTTGGAAGCACAGACTGGAAACACCATATATTTT. Its translation is CASSLEAQTGNTIYF. The variable domain in full, with the rest retrieved from reference TRBV5-8 and TRBJ1-3, is EAGVTQSPTHLIKTRGQQATLRCSPISGHTSVYWYQQALGLGLQFLLWYDEGEERNRGNFPPRFSGRQFPNYSSELNVNALELEDSALYLCASSLEAQTGNTIYFGEGSWLTVV.

V usage is TRBV28 and J usage is TRBJ1-4, with D perhaps matching TRBD1 (6 bases). In germline, CDR1 is MDHEN, CDR2 SYDVKM. V lost 6 bases to trimming and J lost 4 bases, with 18 bases between them. The CDR3 extends over 16 amino acids. CDR3 sequence reads: CASRLITGTLNEKLFF. The CDR3 DNA reads TGTGCCAGCAGACTGATTACAGGGACCCTTAATGAAAAACTGTTTTTT.

The rearrangement uses TRBV6-1 and TRBJ2-3, with TRBD2 matching 10 bases. The CDR3 totals 14 residues. V was pared by 2 bases and J by 4 bases, with 0 bases of the junction left unmatched. Germline CDR1 reads MNHNS; CDR2 reads SASEGT. The CDR3 reads CASSELAGADTQYF. CDR3 bases: TGTGCCAGCAGTGAACTAGCGGGGGCAGATACGCAGTATTTT.

CDR3: CASYRGDYYGYTF. The CDR3 DNA is TGTGCCAGTTACAGGGGGGATTACTATGGCTACACCTTC. The J gene is TRBJ1-2, the V gene TRBV6-6, with TRBD1 matching over 8 bases. The junction had 6 bases not matched to a gene; V was cut back by 9 bases and J by 3 bases. CDR3 size: 13 residues. Germline V gene data show CDR1 as MNHNY and CDR2 as SVGAGI (reference sequence).

The V and J genes are TRBV9 and TRBJ2-1; 7 bases map to TRBD2. V was clipped by 5 bases and J by 5 bases; unmatched bases: 10. The CDR3 totals 15 residues. Per germline, CDR1 SGDLS and CDR2 YYNGEE. The CDR3 DNA follows: TGTGCCAGCAGGGCCCGTACCCTAGCGGACAATGAGCAGTTCTTC. Translated: CASRARTLADNEQFF.

The chain links TRBV6-5 to TRBJ2-7; maybe TRBD1 (6 bases). Trimming stripped 0 bases from V and 2 bases from J, with 14 bases between. The CDR3 is made up of 16 amino acids. Germline values: CDR1 MNHEY, CDR2 SVGAGI. CDR3 in DNA: TGTGCCAGCAGTTACTCAATAGGGGGTGGAACCTACGAGCAGTACTTC. Translation: CASSYSIGGGTYEQYF.

The chain joins TRBV7-3 to TRBJ2-3, with 9 bases fitting TRBD1. With V trimmed by 5 bases and J by 3 bases, 3 bases remained unmatched. The CDR3 covers 14 residues. Germline V gives CDR1 SGHTA, CDR2 FQGTGA. CDR3 DNA: TGTGCCAGCAGCGACAGGGGGTCTACAGATACGCAGTATTTT. It specifies CASSDRGSTDTQYF.

This clone was detected only once. The chain combines TRBV12-5 with TRBJ2-3; D gene ambiguous. The CDR3 is 12 residues long. Trimming took off 1 base at V and 3 bases at J, with 2 bases between the two ends. CDR1 is LGHNT and CDR2 is FRNRAP in the germline V gene. CDR3: CASGLATDTQYF. The CDR3 DNA reads as TGTGCTAGTGGTTTGGCAACAGATACGCAGTATTTT.